These T cell receptor beta chains were read from a single sample in a study of glioma-infiltrating T cells. Each CDR3 protein is one row after TCRdb ran MiXCR on the multiplex PCR reads. Seen here are approximately 190,000 distinct CDR3 sequences, around 32% observed once, and the top ten hold just over 20%. Sequencing was performed on glioma tissue, nonneoplastic brain tissue, or PBMCs (not recorded which). Source of these receptors: a human donor with low-grade glioma or glioblastoma, undergoing nonglioma brain surgery, or in good health (not recorded which). Each CDR3 is given with its conserved first and last residue. The order of the fields is J gene, V gene, D gene, clone size, CDR3 protein, CDR3 DNA. D genes are given only for firm matches. Where a row states a size, it is once, few, many or the class of an expanded clone; other rows omit it.

j_call: TRBJ2-1
v_call: TRBV7-2
d_call: TRBD2
clone_size: .
cdr3_aa: CASIRTSVSNEQFF
cdr3_nt: TGTGCCAGTATCCGGACTAGCGTGAGCAATGAGCAGTTCTTC

j_call: TRBJ2-7
v_call: TRBV5-1
d_call: TRBD2
clone_size: few
cdr3_aa: CASRGLGVTYEQYF
cdr3_nt: TGCGCCAGCAGGGGACTAGGCGTTACCTACGAGCAGTACTTC

j_call: TRBJ2-3
v_call: TRBV6-6
d_call: TRBD2
clone_size: .
cdr3_aa: CASSYGLAGLSTDTQYF
cdr3_nt: TGTGCCAGCAGTTACGGACTAGCGGGTCTTAGCACAGATACGCAGTATTTT

j_call: TRBJ2-1
v_call: TRBV4-1
d_call: TRBD1
clone_size: .
cdr3_aa: CASSPLGQLVFF
cdr3_nt: TGCGCCAGCAGCCCTCTGGGACAGTTGGTGTTCTTC

j_call: TRBJ2-1
v_call: TRBV29-1
d_call: TRBD2
clone_size: many
cdr3_aa: CSVAWTSGTNEQFF
cdr3_nt: TGCAGCGTTGCCTGGACTAGCGGGACAAATGAGCAGTTCTTC

j_call: TRBJ2-2
v_call: TRBV27
d_call: .
clone_size: many
cdr3_aa: CASSLRAGGAGELFF
cdr3_nt: TGTGCCAGCAGTTTACGGGCAGGGGGGGCCGGGGAGCTGTTTTTT

j_call: TRBJ1-1
v_call: TRBV28
d_call: .
clone_size: .
cdr3_aa: CASSLSSTVEFFF
cdr3_nt: TGTGCCAGCAGTTTATCATCGACAGTTGAATTTTTCTTT

j_call: TRBJ1-2
v_call: TRBV7-9
d_call: TRBD1
clone_size: many
cdr3_aa: CASSLETGRYYGYTF
cdr3_nt: TGTGCCAGCAGCTTAGAGACAGGGAGATACTATGGCTACACCTTC

j_call: TRBJ2-1
v_call: TRBV12-5
d_call: .
clone_size: many
cdr3_aa: CASGFGGVTDEQFF
cdr3_nt: TGTGCTAGTGGTTTTGGCGGGGTTACGGATGAGCAGTTCTTC

j_call: TRBJ1-2
v_call: TRBV6-1
d_call: .
clone_size: many
cdr3_aa: CASRPGDNYGYTF
cdr3_nt: TGTGCCAGCAGGCCAGGGGATAACTATGGCTACACCTTC

j_call: TRBJ1-1
v_call: TRBV5-1
d_call: .
clone_size: few
cdr3_aa: CASSKRGTMNTEAFF
cdr3_nt: TGCGCCAGCAGCAAAAGAGGGACTATGAACACTGAAGCTTTCTTT

j_call: TRBJ2-7
v_call: TRBV18
d_call: .
clone_size: many
cdr3_aa: CASSPPVSGSYEQYF
cdr3_nt: TGTGCCAGCTCACCACCGGTGAGCGGGTCCTACGAGCAGTACTTC

j_call: TRBJ2-7
v_call: TRBV28
d_call: .
clone_size: many
cdr3_aa: CASSRQDLRSEQYF
cdr3_nt: TGTGCCAGCAGCCGACAGGACTTGCGCTCCGAGCAGTACTTC

j_call: TRBJ2-7
v_call: TRBV20-1
d_call: .
clone_size: many
cdr3_aa: CSANQGPYEQYF
cdr3_nt: TGCAGTGCTAACCAGGGACCCTACGAGCAGTACTTC

j_call: TRBJ2-1
v_call: TRBV24-1
d_call: .
clone_size: many
cdr3_aa: CATSERGDNRNEQFF
cdr3_nt: TGTGCCACCAGTGAGAGGGGGGATAATAGAAATGAGCAGTTCTTC

j_call: TRBJ2-1
v_call: TRBV29-1
d_call: .
clone_size: .
cdr3_aa: CSVEWGVNEQFF
cdr3_nt: TGCAGCGTTGAGTGGGGTGTCAATGAGCAGTTCTTC

j_call: TRBJ2-7
v_call: TRBV6-1
d_call: .
clone_size: many
cdr3_aa: CASSPYSYEQYF
cdr3_nt: TGTGCCAGCAGTCCCTATTCGTACGAGCAGTACTTC

j_call: TRBJ2-5
v_call: TRBV29-1
d_call: .
clone_size: few
cdr3_aa: CSVSGETQYF
cdr3_nt: TGCAGCGTGTCCGGGGAGACCCAGTACTTC

j_call: TRBJ1-2
v_call: TRBV30
d_call: TRBD1
clone_size: few
cdr3_aa: CASPGQADYGYTF
cdr3_nt: TGTGCTTCACCGGGACAGGCAGACTATGGCTACACCTTC

j_call: TRBJ2-7
v_call: TRBV25-1
d_call: .
clone_size: many
cdr3_aa: CASSAGWEQYF
cdr3_nt: TGTGCCAGCAGCGCCGGCTGGGAGCAGTACTTC

j_call: TRBJ2-1
v_call: TRBV19
d_call: .
clone_size: many
cdr3_aa: CASSIDLLANEQFF
cdr3_nt: TGTGCCAGTAGTATAGACTTACTAGCCAATGAGCAGTTCTTC

j_call: TRBJ1-5
v_call: TRBV27
d_call: .
clone_size: many
cdr3_aa: CASSLKGTPYSNQPQHF
cdr3_nt: TGTGCCAGCAGTTTAAAGGGGACGCCTTATAGCAATCAGCCCCAGCATTTT

j_call: TRBJ2-7
v_call: TRBV28
d_call: TRBD2
clone_size: few
cdr3_aa: CASSSHSLGGYEQYF
cdr3_nt: TGTGCCAGCAGTTCTCACTCCCTGGGGGGGTACGAGCAGTACTTC

j_call: TRBJ2-7
v_call: TRBV7-2
d_call: TRBD2
clone_size: .
cdr3_aa: CASSFESGIPYEQYF
cdr3_nt: TGTGCCAGCAGCTTTGAGAGCGGGATCCCCTACGAGCAGTACTTC

j_call: TRBJ2-1
v_call: TRBV4-1
d_call: TRBD2
clone_size: many
cdr3_aa: CASSQETSVPYEQFF
cdr3_nt: TGCGCCAGCAGCCAAGAAACTAGCGTTCCGTATGAGCAGTTCTTC

j_call: TRBJ1-2
v_call: TRBV28
d_call: .
clone_size: many
cdr3_aa: CASIGRFYGYTF
cdr3_nt: TGTGCCAGCATTGGGCGGTTCTATGGCTACACCTTC

j_call: TRBJ1-1
v_call: TRBV7-6
d_call: .
clone_size: many
cdr3_aa: CASSLGGGGNTEAFF
cdr3_nt: TGTGCCAGCAGCTTAGGCGGGGGAGGGAACACTGAAGCTTTCTTT

j_call: TRBJ1-1
v_call: TRBV18
d_call: .
clone_size: .
cdr3_aa: CASSPGGAGVTEAFF
cdr3_nt: TGTGCCAGCTCCCCGGGGGGGGCTGGGGTCACTGAAGCTTTCTTT

j_call: TRBJ2-3
v_call: TRBV20-1
d_call: TRBD2
clone_size: many
cdr3_aa: CSANVGGADTQYF
cdr3_nt: TGCAGTGCTAACGTGGGAGGGGCAGATACGCAGTATTTT

j_call: TRBJ1-5
v_call: TRBV10-3
d_call: .
clone_size: many
cdr3_aa: CAISESRSGRSNQPQHF
cdr3_nt: TGTGCCATCAGTGAGTCCCGCTCTGGACGAAGCAATCAGCCCCAGCATTTT

j_call: TRBJ2-3
v_call: TRBV2
d_call: .
clone_size: many
cdr3_aa: CASSGPVNPYF
cdr3_nt: TGTGCCAGCAGCGGCCCCGTCAATCCGTATTTT

j_call: TRBJ1-1
v_call: TRBV20-1
d_call: .
clone_size: .
cdr3_aa: CSASRPGAYAEAFF
cdr3_nt: TGCAGTGCTAGTCGGCCAGGGGCTTACGCTGAAGCTTTCTTT

j_call: TRBJ2-3
v_call: TRBV19
d_call: .
clone_size: few
cdr3_aa: CASSILLTDTQYF
cdr3_nt: TGTGCCAGTAGTATTCTACTCACAGATACGCAGTATTTT

j_call: TRBJ1-6
v_call: TRBV13
d_call: TRBD1
clone_size: .
cdr3_aa: CASMRTGGNSPLHF
cdr3_nt: TGTGCCAGCATGAGGACAGGTGGAAATTCACCCCTCCACTTT

j_call: TRBJ2-1
v_call: TRBV19
d_call: .
clone_size: few
cdr3_aa: CASSIGPDPSYNEQFF
cdr3_nt: TGTGCCAGTAGTATAGGGCCCGATCCCTCCTACAATGAGCAGTTCTTC

j_call: TRBJ2-7
v_call: TRBV6-5
d_call: TRBD1
clone_size: .
cdr3_aa: CASSHGTGSPKPYEQYF
cdr3_nt: TGTGCCAGCAGTCACGGGACAGGGAGTCCCAAACCCTACGAGCAGTACTTC

j_call: TRBJ2-7
v_call: TRBV12-3/TRBV12-4
d_call: .
clone_size: few
cdr3_aa: CASSFGGTGVPYEQYF
cdr3_nt: TGTGCCAGCAGTTTTGGGGGAACGGGTGTCCCCTACGAGCAGTACTTC

j_call: TRBJ1-2
v_call: TRBV9
d_call: TRBD1
clone_size: .
cdr3_aa: CASSVGDRPLYGYTF
cdr3_nt: TGTGCCAGCAGCGTAGGGGACAGGCCTCTCTATGGCTACACCTTC

j_call: TRBJ2-7
v_call: TRBV4-1
d_call: .
clone_size: few
cdr3_aa: CASSQEQGTLYEQYF
cdr3_nt: TGCGCCAGCAGCCAAGAACAGGGTACACTCTACGAGCAGTACTTC

j_call: TRBJ2-1
v_call: TRBV7-7
d_call: .
clone_size: many
cdr3_aa: CASSSREGSSYNEQFF
cdr3_nt: TGTGCCAGCAGCTCAAGAGAGGGAAGCTCCTACAATGAGCAGTTCTTC

j_call: TRBJ2-1
v_call: TRBV9
d_call: .
clone_size: .
cdr3_aa: CARLRRFF
cdr3_nt: TGTGCCCGCTTGAGACGGTTCTTC

j_call: TRBJ1-2
v_call: TRBV11-2
d_call: .
clone_size: .
cdr3_aa: CASSLGPGPSNYGYTF
cdr3_nt: TGTGCCAGCAGCTTAGGGCCCGGGCCATCAAACTATGGCTACACCTTC

j_call: TRBJ1-1
v_call: TRBV12-3/TRBV12-4
d_call: TRBD1
clone_size: many
cdr3_aa: CASRGRTGGTEAFF
cdr3_nt: TGTGCCAGCAGGGGAAGGACAGGGGGCACTGAAGCTTTCTTT

j_call: TRBJ1-2
v_call: TRBV28
d_call: .
clone_size: many
cdr3_aa: CASSYRRWTRTNYGYTF
cdr3_nt: TGTGCCAGCAGTTATCGGCGTTGGACCAGGACGAACTATGGCTACACCTTC

j_call: TRBJ2-1
v_call: TRBV6-2/TRBV6-3
d_call: TRBD1
clone_size: many
cdr3_aa: CASGFYRGPKGYNEQFF
cdr3_nt: TGTGCCAGCGGATTCTACAGGGGGCCCAAGGGATACAATGAGCAGTTCTTC